The sequence of this T cell receptor beta chain was determined in a study of T cell changes during pregnancy in multiple sclerosis. In its sample, this clone was seen a few times. The CDR3 has 16 amino acids. Per the germline V gene, CDR1 is LNHDA and CDR2 is SQIVND (reference sequence). Germline trimming cut 8 bases from V and 8 bases from J; bases unmatched to any gene: 19. The method was immunoSEQ multiplex PCR; TCRdb's version includes in-frame clones alone and lacks a portion of them. The repertoire holds 55,000 to 65,000 clones, with about 87% as singletons. The source is a female donor in good health, enrolled as a control in a pregnancy study. This sequence joins TRBV19 and TRBJ1-2; 8 nucleotides line up with TRBD1. The material sequenced was peripheral blood, taken in the first trimester of pregnancy. The CDR3 DNA reads TGTGCCAGTTATAGTCCTTATACTGGCAGGGGGCGCGGCTACACCTTC. Its translation is CASYSPYTGRGRGYTF. Based on the CDR3 plus reference TRBV19 and TRBJ1-2, the full variable domain is DGGITQSPKYLFRKEGQNVTLSCEQNLNHDAMYWYRQDPGQGLRLIYYSQIVNDFQKGDIAEGYSVSREKKESFPLTVTSAQKNPTAFYLCASYSPYTGRGRGYTFGSGTRLTVV.